The 29 T cell receptor beta chains presented below share a single source sample, sequenced in a study of lymphopenia after photon versus proton radiotherapy. The repertoire was sequenced with immunoSEQ multiplex PCR; TCRdb's copy has only in-frame clones and lacks some. Here the sample spans around 22,000 clones, about 80% being singletons. Sequencing used peripheral blood, obtained from a patient treated with photon-based radiotherapy. Every receptor here comes from a man aged 35 to 55 with gastric cancer.

This clone was seen a handful of times. The chain links TRBV6-6 to TRBJ2-2, with D perhaps TRBD2 (6 bases). The CDR3 is 16 residues long. Germline CDR1 MNHNY, CDR2 SVGAGI (reference sequence). V was shortened by 6 bases and J by 4 bases, with 18 bases between the two germline ends. CDR3 bases: TGTGCCAGCAGAACCCACCCGGGGGACTCCACCGGGGAGCTGTTTTTT. As protein: CASRTHPGDSTGELFF.

This clone was recorded only once. The V and J genes are TRBV7-9 and TRBJ1-1; 8 bases are shared with TRBD1. This CDR3 region has 14 residues. Germline V gene data show CDR1 as SEHNR and CDR2 as FQNEAQ (reference sequence). Trimming cost V 2 bases and J 3 bases; bases outside gene matches: 2. CDR3: CASSLQGADTEAFF. The CDR3 DNA is TGTGCCAGCAGCTTACAGGGGGCGGACACTGAAGCTTTCTTT.

In its sample, this clone was seen once. V usage is TRBV5-1 and J usage is TRBJ2-3; tentatively, D is TRBD2 (5 bases). Germline values: CDR1 SGHRS, CDR2 YFSETQ. Trimming shortened V by 3 bases and J by 3 bases, and 11 bases separated the two germline ends. The CDR3 sequence is 14 residues long. The CDR3 sequence: CASSWSGETDTQYF. The CDR3, as DNA: TGCGCCAGCAGCTGGTCCGGGGAAACAGATACGCAGTATTTT.

The DNA for the CDR3 is TGTGCCAGCAGCTTAGCGAGGACTAGCGGGGGTGACCACTACGAGCAGTACTTC. Translated, it gives CASSLARTSGGDHYEQYF. The chain combines TRBV7-2 with TRBJ2-7, with TRBD2 identical over 13 bases. This CDR3 spans 18 amino acids. J was trimmed by 3 bases and V by 0 bases; bases with no gene match: 8. Germline loops: CDR1 SGHTA, CDR2 FQGNSA.

V usage is TRBV19 and J usage is TRBJ2-5; possible D gene TRBD1, 6 bases. This CDR3 is 14 amino acids long. Trimming pared 1 base from V and 5 bases from J, leaving 11 bases between. Germline V CDR1 and CDR2: LNHDA, SQIVND (reference sequence). This CDR3 reads CASSIGTGTETQYF. Written as DNA, the CDR3 is TGTGCCAGTAGTATAGGCACAGGGACCGAGACCCAGTACTTC. The variable domain in full, with the rest retrieved from reference TRBV19 and TRBJ2-5, is DGGITQSPKYLFRKEGQNVTLSCEQNLNHDAMYWYRQDPGQGLRLIYYSQIVNDFQKGDIAEGYSVSREKKESFPLTVTSAQKNPTAFYLCASSIGTGTETQYFGPGTRLLVL.

The rearrangement joins TRBV11-2 to TRBJ1-2; tentatively, D is TRBD1 (6 bases). The CDR3 sequence is 15 residues long. V shed 5 bases and J shed 4 bases, with 17 bases lying between them. Germline V gene data show CDR1 as SGHAT and CDR2 as FQNNGV. In DNA, the CDR3 is TGTGCCAGCAGCCCAGTTGGGGGCGCAGGCTATGGCTACACCTTC. Its protein product is CASSPVGGAGYGYTF.

CDR3 DNA sequence: TGTGCCAGCAGCCCTGGCCGGCAGGATGAAAAACTGTTTTTT. The encoded protein is CASSPGRQDEKLFF. The chain uses TRBV7-2 and TRBJ1-4; no clear D gene. Germline-derived CDR1 and CDR2 are SGHTA and FQGNSA. The CDR3 has 14 amino acids. The V and J ends lost 5 bases and 6 bases respectively, with 13 bases between them.

The V and J genes are TRBV7-2 and TRBJ2-4; 7 positions match TRBD2. Germline V gene data show CDR1 as SGHTA and CDR2 as FQGNSA. Trimming at V came to 5 bases and at J to 8 bases, leaving 6 bases not matched to a gene. The CDR3 runs to 13 residues. The CDR3 region has the DNA TGTGCCAGCAGCCGACGCGGGGGTGACATTCAGTACTTC. This codes for CASSRRGGDIQYF.

The V gene is TRBV4-3, the J gene TRBJ2-1; TRBD2 agrees at 12 bases. CDR1 and CDR2 (germline): LGHNA, YSLEER. V shed 1 base, J shed 2 bases, and the junction held 3 bases outside the gene matches. There are 17 residues in the CDR3. The CDR3 DNA sequence: TGCGCCAGCAGCCAAGGTCGACTAGCGGGGGCCTACAATGAGCAGTTCTTC. Translation gives CASSQGRLAGAYNEQFF.

This chain joins TRBV19 and TRBJ2-1, with TRBD2 matching over 12 bases. CDR1 is LNHDA and CDR2 is SQIVND in the germline V gene (reference sequence). The length of the CDR3 is 17 residues. V shed 5 bases, J shed 2 bases, and the junction held 7 bases outside the gene matches. CDR3: CASSAPRLAGAYNEQFF. For the CDR3, the DNA is TGTGCCAGTAGTGCCCCGCGACTAGCGGGGGCCTACAATGAGCAGTTCTTC.

Note on this clone: Germline and junction disagree at one end, which may indicate a read error. This chain connects TRBV19 to TRBJ2-1; 7 bases fit TRBD2. CDR1 and CDR2 (germline): LNHDA, SQIVND (reference sequence). The CDR3 extends over 17 amino acids. CDR3 amino acids: CASSIDLASGAYNKQFF. The CDR3 DNA reads TGTGCCAGTAGTATAGATCTCGCCAGCGGGGCCTACAATAAGCAGTTCTTC.

This clone was counted once. Written as DNA, the CDR3 is TGCGCCAGCAGCCCGGACAGGGGGCCCGGGGAGCTGTTTTTT. Translation gives CASSPDRGPGELFF. This chain connects TRBV5-1 to TRBJ2-2, with 11 bases fitting TRBD1. The CDR3 runs 14 residues. V lost 4 bases to trimming and J lost 6 bases; unmatched junction nucleotides: 2. Germline CDR1 and CDR2: SGHRS and YFSETQ.

The rearrangement links TRBV6-6 to TRBJ1-5; 7 nucleotides match TRBD1. This CDR3 is 14 amino acids long. Unmatched junction bases numbered 4, after V lost 4 bases and J lost 4 bases. CDR1 MNHNY and CDR2 SVGAGI come from the germline V gene (reference sequence). Written as DNA, the CDR3 is TGTGCCAGCAGTTCGGGACAGCGAAATCAGCCCCAGCATTTT. Translated, it gives CASSSGQRNQPQHF.

The rearrangement joins TRBV13 to TRBJ1-1; D unresolved. Germline V gene data show CDR1 as PRHDT and CDR2 as FYEKMQ (reference sequence). The CDR3 totals 16 residues. V was clipped by 6 bases and J by 5 bases, with 22 bases between them. This CDR3 is CASRPRREPKRTEAFF. In nucleotides, the CDR3 is TGTGCCAGCAGGCCCCGTAGGGAGCCGAAGAGGACTGAAGCTTTCTTT.

The gene calls are TRBV21-1 and TRBJ2-4. TRBV21-1 is an annotated pseudogene. The CDR3 runs to 14 residues. DNA of the CDR3: TGTGCCAGCAGCGCCGGGACCGAAAAAAACATTCAGTACTTC. Translating gives CASSAGTEKNIQYF.

V is TRBV4-1 and J is TRBJ2-7, with 9 nucleotides matching TRBD1. The CDR3 has 18 residues. J gave up 2 bases and V 0 bases, and 11 bases lay outside the gene matches. Per germline, CDR1 MGHRA and CDR2 YSYEKL. The CDR3 region has the DNA TGCGCCAGCAGCCAAGAAGTTGGGACAGGGATGGGAACCTACGAGCAGTACTTC. Protein sequence: CASSQEVGTGMGTYEQYF.

The genes are TRBV4-3 and TRBJ2-3; tentatively, D is TRBD1 or TRBD2 (6 bases each). There are 15 residues in the CDR3. Per germline, CDR1 LGHNA and CDR2 YSLEER. The V and J ends lost 0 bases and 0 bases respectively, with 7 bases between them. The CDR3 reads CASSQEGGSTDTQYF. CDR3 coding DNA: TGCGCCAGCAGCCAAGAAGGGGGGAGCACAGATACGCAGTATTTT.

The chain recombines TRBV28 with TRBJ1-1; D uncertain. Trimming stripped 1 base from V and 0 bases from J, with 9 bases between. This CDR3 comprises 15 residues. Germline values: CDR1 MDHEN, CDR2 SYDVKM. The DNA for the CDR3 is TGTGCCAGCAGTTTATCCGGCAGCCTGAACACTGAAGCTTTCTTT. As protein: CASSLSGSLNTEAFF.

The rearrangement uses TRBV2 and TRBJ1-2; D may be TRBD1 (6 bases). CDR1 is SNHLY and CDR2 is FYNNEI in the germline V gene. This CDR3 comprises 15 residues. Trimming shortened V by 6 bases and J by 0 bases, and 14 bases separated the two germline ends. The CDR3 DNA follows: TGTGCCAGCAGAGTGACAGGAACCCCTAACTATGGCTACACCTTC. Its translation: CASRVTGTPNYGYTF.

The rearrangement links TRBV9 to TRBJ2-5, with 8 nucleotides matching TRBD2. J gave up 2 bases and V 4 bases, and 10 bases lay outside the gene matches. This CDR3 has 16 residues. CDR1 and CDR2 (germline): SGDLS, YYNGEE. The CDR3: CASSSLGLASQETQYF. The CDR3 DNA sequence: TGTGCCAGCAGCTCCCTCGGACTAGCCTCTCAAGAGACCCAGTACTTC.

This clone was seen a few times. V is TRBV5-6 and J is TRBJ2-3; D is unclear. Germline CDR1 and CDR2: SGHDT and YYEEEE. The CDR3 is made up of 11 amino acids. Trimming cost V 7 bases and J 1 base, with 4 bases left between them. CDR3 DNA: TGTGCCAGCGGGGGCACAGATACGCAGTATTTT. Its protein product is CASGGTDTQYF.

The chain carries TRBV19 and TRBJ2-7; TRBD1 might be the D (6 bases). The CDR3 has 13 amino acids. Trimming took off 5 bases at V and 1 base at J, with 9 bases between the two ends. In germline, CDR1 is LNHDA, CDR2 SQIVND (reference sequence). The CDR3, as DNA: TGTGCCAGTAGTCAAGGACAGTCCTACGAGCAGTACTTC. Amino acid sequence: CASSQGQSYEQYF.

The chain employs TRBV11-2 and TRBJ2-7, with D hard to call. This CDR3 spans 14 amino acids. V was pared by 1 base and J by 0 bases, with 7 bases between. Per germline, CDR1 SGHAT and CDR2 FQNNGV. The CDR3 DNA reads as TGTGCCAGCAGCTTAGGCAGAGGCTCCTACGAGCAGTACTTC. Translation: CASSLGRGSYEQYF.

This clone was observed a handful of times. The V and J genes are TRBV5-1 and TRBJ1-2; TRBD1 matches 7 bases. Germline-derived CDR1 and CDR2 are SGHRS and YFSETQ. V shed 5 bases and J 3 bases; nucleotides not matched to a gene: 13. This CDR3 spans 16 amino acids. CDR3 bases: TGCGCCAGCAGAGATCGGACAGGTTTTATGTACTATGGCTACACCTTC. As protein: CASRDRTGFMYYGYTF. The full variable domain, with the rest looked up from reference TRBV5-1 and TRBJ1-2, is KAGVTQTPRYLIKTRGQQVTLSCSPISGHRSVSWYQQTPGQGLQFLFEYFSETQRNKGNFPGRFSGRQFSNSRSEMNVSTLELGDSALYLCASRDRTGFMYYGYTFGSGTRLTVV.

V gene TRBV5-4 combines with J gene TRBJ2-7; no firm D call. V shed 0 bases and J shed 4 bases, with 14 bases lying between them. The CDR3 contains 15 residues. Looked up from germline, CDR1 is SGHNT and CDR2 is YYREEE (reference sequence). CDR3 in DNA: TGTGCCAGCAGCTTGGCCGGTTTGTCGGAGTACGAGCAGTACTTC. This gives the protein CASSLAGLSEYEQYF.

This clone showed up just once. The genes are TRBV18 and TRBJ1-1; 7 bases align to TRBD1. Per germline, CDR1 KGHSH and CDR2 LQKENI. With V trimmed by 3 bases and J by 0 bases, 7 bases remained unmatched. CDR3 length: 16 residues. The chain's CDR3 is CASSPRQGGLNTEAFF. The CDR3 nucleotides read TGTGCCAGCTCACCCCGACAGGGAGGGCTGAACACTGAAGCTTTCTTT.

This chain connects TRBV2 to TRBJ1-1; perhaps TRBD1 as D (5 bases). Germline CDR1 reads SNHLY; CDR2 reads FYNNEI. V gave up 4 bases and J gave up 0 bases, with 12 bases separating them. This CDR3 region has 15 residues. Here the CDR3 DNA reads TGTGCCAGCAGTGCGGAAGGGGTGATGAACACTGAAGCTTTCTTT. Translating it yields CASSAEGVMNTEAFF.

The count of this clone is one. The chain is built from TRBV7-8 and TRBJ1-4; D remains unclear. With 2 bases removed from V and 0 bases from J, the gap between germline ends came to 10 bases. The CDR3 sequence is 16 residues long. CDR1 and CDR2 (germline): SGHVS, FQNEAQ. CDR3 nucleotides: TGTGCCAGCAGCTTACGTACCCGATCAACTAATGAAAAACTGTTTTTT. It translates to CASSLRTRSTNEKLFF.

The rearrangement joins TRBV7-2 to TRBJ1-1; D remains unclear. The germline CDR1 and CDR2 sequences are SGHTA and FQGNSA. The CDR3 has 15 residues. Trimming took 1 base from V and 2 from J, leaving 11 bases between them. The CDR3 DNA reads as TGTGCCAGCAGCTTAGTCGCGTTTTCTAACACTGAAGCTTTCTTT. This gives the protein CASSLVAFSNTEAFF. Complete variable domain (other parts from reference TRBV7-2 and TRBJ1-1): GAGVSQSPSNKVTEKGKDVELRCDPISGHTALYWYRQSLGQGLEFLIYFQGNSAPDKSGLPSDRFSAERTGGSVSTLTIQRTQQEDSAVYLCASSLVAFSNTEAFFGQGTRLTVV.